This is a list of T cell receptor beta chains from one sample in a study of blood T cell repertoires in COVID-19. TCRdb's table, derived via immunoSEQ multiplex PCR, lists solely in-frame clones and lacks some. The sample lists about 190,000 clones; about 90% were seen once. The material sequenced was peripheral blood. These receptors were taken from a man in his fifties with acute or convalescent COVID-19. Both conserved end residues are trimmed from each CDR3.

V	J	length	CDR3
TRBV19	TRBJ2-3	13	ASSITGDRTDTQY
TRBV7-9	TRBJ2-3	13	ASSLKGGDTDTQY
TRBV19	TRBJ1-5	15	ASSIGPNQGLHQPQH
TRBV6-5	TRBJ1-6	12	ASSSGQKGSPLH
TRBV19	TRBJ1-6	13	ASSTDRGTNSPLH
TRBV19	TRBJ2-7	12	ASSPGQGRYEQY
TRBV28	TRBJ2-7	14	ASSSPSGTFSGEQY
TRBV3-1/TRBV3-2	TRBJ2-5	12	ASSQITGEETQY
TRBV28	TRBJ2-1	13	ASTTAGLAGGEQF
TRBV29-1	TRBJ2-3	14	SVEDFEGLTSGTQY
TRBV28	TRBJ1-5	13	ASSSDTDSNQPQH
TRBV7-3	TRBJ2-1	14	ASSLFLAGGPNEQF
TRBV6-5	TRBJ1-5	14	ASSYPTGTSNQPQH
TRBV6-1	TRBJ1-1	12	ASSEGARNTEAF
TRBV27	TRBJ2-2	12	ASSLFNAVGELF
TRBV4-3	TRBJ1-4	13	ASSRQQGGREKLF
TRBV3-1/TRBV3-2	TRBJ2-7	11	ASSQEIAREQY
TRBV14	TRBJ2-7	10	ASSEQGYEQY
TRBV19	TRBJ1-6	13	ASSGIQGASSPLH
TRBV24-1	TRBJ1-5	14	ATSDSLDRVDQPQH
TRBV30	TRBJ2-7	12	AWTAGGGAYEQY
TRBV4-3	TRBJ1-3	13	ASSQDQGRGNTIY
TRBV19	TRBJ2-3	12	ASRLAASTDTQY
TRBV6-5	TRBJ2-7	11	ASTKLGGYEQY
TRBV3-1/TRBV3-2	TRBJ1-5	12	ASSPTGSPQPQH
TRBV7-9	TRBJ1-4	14	ASSRSMGQLNEKLF
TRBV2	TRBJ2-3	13	ASTWAVRNTDTQY
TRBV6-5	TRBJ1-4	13	ASSYQTAPNEKLF
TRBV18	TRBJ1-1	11	ASSPGQGNEAF
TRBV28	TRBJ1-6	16	ASSLNPTGQGRGSPLH
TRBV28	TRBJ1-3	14	ASTPGQGRSGNTIY
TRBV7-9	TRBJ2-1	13	ASSLNLGGPDEQF
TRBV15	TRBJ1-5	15	ATSRGWRKEGNQPQH
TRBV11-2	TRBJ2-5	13	ASSRSPGVLETQY
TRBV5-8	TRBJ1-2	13	ASSLTGGTGYGYT
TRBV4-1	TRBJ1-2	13	ASSIFLGGAYGYT
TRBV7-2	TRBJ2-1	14	ASRARGDTSYNEQF
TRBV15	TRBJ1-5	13	ATSRDQGGGQPQH
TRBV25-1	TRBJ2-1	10	ASSVRDREQF
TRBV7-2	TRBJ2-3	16	ASSNRPLAGGGTDTQY
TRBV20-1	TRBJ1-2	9	SARDREVYT
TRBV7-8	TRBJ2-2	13	ASSTRPGITGELF
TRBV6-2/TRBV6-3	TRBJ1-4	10	ASSPTSEKLF
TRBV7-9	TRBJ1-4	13	ASSSGTARDEKLF
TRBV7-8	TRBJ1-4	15	ASSLEPTGIGYEKLF
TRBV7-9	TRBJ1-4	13	ASSDVDGFNEKLF
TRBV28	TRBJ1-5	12	AIQTGDRIRPQH
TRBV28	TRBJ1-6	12	ASSPIGYGSPLH
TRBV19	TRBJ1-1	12	ASRRLDGNTEAF
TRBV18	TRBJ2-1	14	ASSPPRQASYNEQF
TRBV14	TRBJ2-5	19	ASSQVRGGTSGSSAQETQY
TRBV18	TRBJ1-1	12	ASSPGAGRTEAF
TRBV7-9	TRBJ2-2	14	ASSFWTSGNTGELF
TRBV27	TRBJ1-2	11	ASSARTNYGYT